This T cell receptor (beta chain) stems from a study of T-cell reconstitution after alpha-beta-depleted transplantation in children. Broader study findings: Newly produced T cells mostly provided counts and TCRbeta diversity after one year, as hyperexpanded clones declined. By about two months after transplant, alpha-beta T cells reportedly arose from several hundred graft clones that had expanded.

Germline V gene sequence: CDR1 SQVTM, CDR2 ANQGSEA. V was clipped by 7 bases and J by 8 bases; unmatched bases: 15. CDR3 length equals 14 residues. There are many counts of this clonotype. The antigen remains unidentified. Unique molecular identifiers were built into the TCRbeta library. TCRdb ran MiXCR on the PCR reads and lists one entry per CDR3 protein. The table has 200,000 to 250,000 distinct CDR3 sequences, about 26% seen once. The chain links TRBV29-1 to TRBJ1-2; TRBD1 matches 8 bases. The source was PBMCs, collected before TCRalphabeta/CD19-depleted stem cell transplant. The receptor comes from a girl aged 2 to 9 with Fanconi anemia, due to receive a stem cell transplant. CDR3 DNA: TGCAGCGCCGGGACAGGCTCCGGAGTCTGGGGCTACACCTTC. This gives the protein CSAGTGSGVWGYTF.